The TCR beta chain under discussion was sequenced for a study of CD8+ T cells in alopecia areata. Study-wide results and caveats: Scalp specimens additionally yield sequences from normal skin's resident alphabeta T cells. For lesional scalp, especially alopecia totalis/universalis, clonality was higher than in normal scalp.

Regarding this clone: The antigen is not known. Gene names denote mouse genes. The read stops 4 residues short of the end of the CDR3; the missing end is completed from the germline J gene.

Cells from pooled cutaneous lymph nodes were sorted by CD4, CD8alpha, NKG2D, NKG2ACE and other markers. Germline loops: CDR1 FNHDT, CDR2 SITEND (reference sequence). Unmatched junction bases numbered 6, after V lost 3 bases and J lost 3 bases. The CDR3 is 16 residues long. cDNA serving as the sequencing template came from extracted, reverse transcribed RNA. Produced via immunoSEQ multiplex PCR; TCRdb's table is partial and in-frame only. Observed in the sample are 270,000 or so clones, none of them singletons. This sequence was found in a C3H/HeJ mouse with alopecia areata. Mouse MHC haplotype: H2-k. Sequencing was performed on CD4+ T cells sorted from a lymph node. The rearrangement joins TRBV19 to TRBJ1-1, with 12 nucleotides matching TRBD1. CDR3 region: CASSNPGQGADTEVFF. Incomplete CDR3 DNA: TGTGCCAGCAGTAATCCGGGACAGGGGGCGGACACA. The full variable domain, rest sourced from reference TRBV19 and TRBJ1-1, is GGIITQTPKFLIGQEGQKLTLKCQQNFNHDTMYWYRQDSGKGLRLIYYSITENDLQKGDLSEGYDASREKKSSFSLTVTSAQKNEMAVFLCASSNPGQGADTEVFFGKGTRLTVV.